This T cell receptor (beta chain) was sequenced in a study of identical twins. Findings and caveats of the study: The authors drew conclusions from cross-sectional statistical analysis rather than following the same donors. The study found that models underestimated out-of-frame TCR alpha sharing in monozygotic twins.

It was template switching that added a universal primer site, and there were unique molecular identifiers on the cDNA. TCRdb reprocessed the 5' RACE reads via MiXCR and lists one record per CDR3 protein. The table has over 250,000 distinct CDR3 sequences, less than 9.5% seen once; the top ten hold approximately 6.6%. V trimming: 0 bases; J trimming: 1 base; junction bases outside the gene matches: 6. The CDR3 extends over 16 amino acids. Comments on this clonotype: Its matching antigen is unknown.

The same sample was also studied in work on yellow fever vaccine responses in identical twins.

Source material: CD8+ T cells sorted from blood. The gene calls are TRBV6-7 and TRBJ2-7; TRBD2 agrees at 7 bases. TRBV6-7 is treated as an ORF (open reading frame) with a function not yet certain. The TCR sequence derives from a woman younger than 30 in good health. The CDR3 bases are TGTGCCAGCAGTTACTCGATGCGCGGGGGTTCCTACGAGCAGTACTTC. Translation: CASSYSMRGGSYEQYF.